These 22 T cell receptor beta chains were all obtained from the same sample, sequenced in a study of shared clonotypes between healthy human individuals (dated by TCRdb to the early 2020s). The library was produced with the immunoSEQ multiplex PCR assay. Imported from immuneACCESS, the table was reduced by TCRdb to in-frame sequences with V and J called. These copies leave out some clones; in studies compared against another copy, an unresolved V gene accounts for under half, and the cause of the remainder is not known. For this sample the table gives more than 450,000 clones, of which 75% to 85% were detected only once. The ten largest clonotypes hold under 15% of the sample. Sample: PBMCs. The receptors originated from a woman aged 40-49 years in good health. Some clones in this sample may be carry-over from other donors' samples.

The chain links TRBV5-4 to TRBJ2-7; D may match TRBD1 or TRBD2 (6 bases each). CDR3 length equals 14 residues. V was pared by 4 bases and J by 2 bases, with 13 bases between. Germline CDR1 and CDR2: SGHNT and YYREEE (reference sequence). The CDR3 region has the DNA TGTGCCAGCAGCGAGGGGGGACGGACCTACGAGCAGTACTTC. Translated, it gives CASSEGGRTYEQYF.

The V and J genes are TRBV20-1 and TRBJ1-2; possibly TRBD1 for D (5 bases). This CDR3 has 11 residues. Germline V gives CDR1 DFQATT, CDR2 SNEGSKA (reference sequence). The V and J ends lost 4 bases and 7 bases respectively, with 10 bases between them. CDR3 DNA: TGCAGTGCTACCATGACAGTTGGCTACACCTTC. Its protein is CSATMTVGYTF.

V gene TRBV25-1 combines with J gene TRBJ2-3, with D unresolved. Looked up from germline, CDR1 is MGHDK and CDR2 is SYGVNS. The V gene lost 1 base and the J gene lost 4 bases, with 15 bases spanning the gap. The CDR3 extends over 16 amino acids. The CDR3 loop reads CASSESGLTLADTQYF. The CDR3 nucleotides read TGTGCCAGCAGTGAATCCGGGCTTACCTTAGCAGATACGCAGTATTTT.

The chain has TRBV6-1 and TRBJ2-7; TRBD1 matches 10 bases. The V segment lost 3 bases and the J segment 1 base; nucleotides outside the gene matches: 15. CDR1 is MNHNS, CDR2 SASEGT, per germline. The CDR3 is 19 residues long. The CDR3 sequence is CASSDFGGWGQGRSYEQYF. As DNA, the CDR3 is TGTGCCAGCAGTGATTTTGGGGGCTGGGGACAGGGGCGATCCTACGAGCAGTACTTC.

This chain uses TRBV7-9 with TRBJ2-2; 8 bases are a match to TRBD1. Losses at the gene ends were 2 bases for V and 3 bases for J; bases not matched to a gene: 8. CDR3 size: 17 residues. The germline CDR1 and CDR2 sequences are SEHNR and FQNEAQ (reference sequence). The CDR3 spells CASSLPRGTGDTGELFF. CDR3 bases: TGTGCCAGCAGCTTACCCCGGGGGACAGGAGACACCGGGGAGCTGTTTTTT.

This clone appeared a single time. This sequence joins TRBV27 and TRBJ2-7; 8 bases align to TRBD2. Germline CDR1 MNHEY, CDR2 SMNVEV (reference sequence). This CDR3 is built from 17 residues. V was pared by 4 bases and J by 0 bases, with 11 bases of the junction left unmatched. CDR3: CASSSQKTSASSYEQYF. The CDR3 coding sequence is TGTGCCAGCAGTTCCCAAAAGACTAGCGCTAGCTCCTACGAGCAGTACTTC.

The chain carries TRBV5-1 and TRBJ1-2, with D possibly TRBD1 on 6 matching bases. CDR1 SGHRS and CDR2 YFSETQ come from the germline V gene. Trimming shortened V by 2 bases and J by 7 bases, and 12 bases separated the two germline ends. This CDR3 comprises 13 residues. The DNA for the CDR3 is TGCGCCAGCAGCTTTTGGGGGCCTGGTGGCTACACCTTC. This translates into CASSFWGPGGYTF. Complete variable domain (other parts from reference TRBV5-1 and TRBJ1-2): KAGVTQTPRYLIKTRGQQVTLSCSPISGHRSVSWYQQTPGQGLQFLFEYFSETQRNKGNFPGRFSGRQFSNSRSEMNVSTLELGDSALYLCASSFWGPGGYTFGSGTRLTVV.

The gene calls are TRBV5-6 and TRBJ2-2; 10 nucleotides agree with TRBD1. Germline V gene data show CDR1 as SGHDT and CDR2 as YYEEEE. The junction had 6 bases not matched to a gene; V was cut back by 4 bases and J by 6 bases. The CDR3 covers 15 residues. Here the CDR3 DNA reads TGTGCCAGCAGCGCCAGGACAGGGGGATCCGGGGAGCTGTTTTTT. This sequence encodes CASSARTGGSGELFF.

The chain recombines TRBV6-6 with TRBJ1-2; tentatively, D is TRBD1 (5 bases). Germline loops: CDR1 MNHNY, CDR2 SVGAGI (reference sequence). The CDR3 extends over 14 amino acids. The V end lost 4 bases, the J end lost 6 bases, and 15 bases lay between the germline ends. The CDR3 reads CASSSAGEGNGYTF. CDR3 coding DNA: TGTGCCAGCAGTTCCGCGGGGGAAGGGAATGGCTACACCTTC.

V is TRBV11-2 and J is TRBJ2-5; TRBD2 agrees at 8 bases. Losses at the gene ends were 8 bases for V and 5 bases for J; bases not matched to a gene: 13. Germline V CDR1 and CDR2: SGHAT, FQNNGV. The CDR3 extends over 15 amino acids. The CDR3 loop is CASRRISGIGETQYF. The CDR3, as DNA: TGTGCCAGCCGACGGATTAGCGGGATTGGGGAGACCCAGTACTTC.

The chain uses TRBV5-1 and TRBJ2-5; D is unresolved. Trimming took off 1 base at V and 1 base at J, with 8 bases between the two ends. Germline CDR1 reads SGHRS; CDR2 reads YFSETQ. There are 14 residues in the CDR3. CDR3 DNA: TGCGCCAGCAGCTTGTCCACAGCCCAAGAGACCCAGTACTTC. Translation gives CASSLSTAQETQYF.

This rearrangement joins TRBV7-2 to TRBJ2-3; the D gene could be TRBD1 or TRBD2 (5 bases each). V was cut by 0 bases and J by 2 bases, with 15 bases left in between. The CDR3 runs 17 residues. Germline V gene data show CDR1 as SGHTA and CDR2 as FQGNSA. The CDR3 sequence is CASSLAWGGLHTDTQYF. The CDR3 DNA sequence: TGTGCCAGCAGCTTAGCGTGGGGCGGGCTACACACAGATACGCAGTATTTT.

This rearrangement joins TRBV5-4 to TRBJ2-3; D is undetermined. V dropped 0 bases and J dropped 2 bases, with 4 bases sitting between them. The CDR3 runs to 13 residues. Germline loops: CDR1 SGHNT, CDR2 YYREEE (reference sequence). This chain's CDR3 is CASSLVLTDTQYF. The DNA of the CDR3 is TGTGCCAGCAGCTTGGTGCTCACAGATACGCAGTATTTT.

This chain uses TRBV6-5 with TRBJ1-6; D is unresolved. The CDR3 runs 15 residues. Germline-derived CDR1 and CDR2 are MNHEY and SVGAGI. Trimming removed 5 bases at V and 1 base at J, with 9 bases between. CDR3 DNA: TGTGCCAGCAGTCCCGGGGAGTCCTATAATTCACCCCTCCACTTT. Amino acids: CASSPGESYNSPLHF.

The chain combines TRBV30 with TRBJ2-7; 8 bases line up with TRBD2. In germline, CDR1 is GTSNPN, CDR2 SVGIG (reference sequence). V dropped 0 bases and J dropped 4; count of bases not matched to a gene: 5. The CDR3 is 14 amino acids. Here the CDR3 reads CAWSVGTRPYEQYF. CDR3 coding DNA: TGTGCCTGGAGTGTTGGGACTAGACCTTACGAGCAGTACTTC.

The DNA of the CDR3 is TGTGCCAGCCTTTTTCTGGGCAGGGAAGGGGAGCAGTACTTC. It specifies CASLFLGREGEQYF. The genes are TRBV6-1 and TRBJ2-7, with D maybe TRBD1 (5 bases). The V gene's germline CDR1 is MNHNS and CDR2 SASEGT. The ends were cut back, 8 bases at V and 7 bases at J, with 21 bases in the middle. The CDR3 runs to 14 residues.

For the CDR3, the DNA is TGTGCCAGCAGTGACTCTCTTCTCGGGACTAAGACATCCCAAGAGACCCAGTACTTC. Encoded protein: CASSDSLLGTKTSQETQYF. The chain carries TRBV6-4 and TRBJ2-5, with 7 bases fitting TRBD2. Germline assignment: CDR1 MRHNA and CDR2 SNTAGT. There are 19 residues in the CDR3. Trimming took 0 bases from V and 1 from J; bases not matched to a gene: 14.

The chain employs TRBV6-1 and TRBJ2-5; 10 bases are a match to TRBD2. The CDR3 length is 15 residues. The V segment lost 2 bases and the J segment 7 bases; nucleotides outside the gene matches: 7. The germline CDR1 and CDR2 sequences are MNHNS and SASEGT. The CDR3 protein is CASSESASGSVTQYF. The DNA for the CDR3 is TGTGCCAGCAGTGAATCGGCTAGCGGGAGTGTGACCCAGTACTTC.

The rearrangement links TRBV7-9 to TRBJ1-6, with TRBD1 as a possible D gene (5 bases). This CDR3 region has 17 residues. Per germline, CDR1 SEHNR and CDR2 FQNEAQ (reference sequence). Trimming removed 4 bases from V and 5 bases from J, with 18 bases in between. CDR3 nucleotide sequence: TGTGCCAGCAGCTCCGCGCCGGGGGAGACGAATAATTCACCCCTCCACTTT. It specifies CASSSAPGETNNSPLHF.

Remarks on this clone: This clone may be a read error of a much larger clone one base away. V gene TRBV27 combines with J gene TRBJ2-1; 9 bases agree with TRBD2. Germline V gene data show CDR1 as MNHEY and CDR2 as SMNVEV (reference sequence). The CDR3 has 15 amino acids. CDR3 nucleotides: TGTGCCAGCAGTTCCCTTAGCGGGGGATACAATGGGCAGTTCTTC. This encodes CASSSLSGGYNGQFF.

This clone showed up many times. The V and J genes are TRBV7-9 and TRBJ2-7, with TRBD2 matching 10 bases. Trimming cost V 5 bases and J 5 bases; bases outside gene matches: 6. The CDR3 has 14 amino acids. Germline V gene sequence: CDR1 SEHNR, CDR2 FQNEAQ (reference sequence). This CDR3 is CASSPRTSGNEQYF. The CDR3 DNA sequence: TGTGCCAGCAGCCCCCGGACTAGCGGAAACGAGCAGTACTTC.

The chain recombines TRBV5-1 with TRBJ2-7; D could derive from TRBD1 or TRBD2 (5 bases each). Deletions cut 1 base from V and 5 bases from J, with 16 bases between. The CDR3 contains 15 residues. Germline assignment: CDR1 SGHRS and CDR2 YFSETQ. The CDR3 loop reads CASSLWGKADHEQYF. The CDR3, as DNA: TGCGCCAGCAGCTTGTGGGGGAAGGCGGACCACGAGCAGTACTTC.